Sequencing of this TCR beta chain was carried out in a study of cytomegalovirus exposure and HLA in healthy donors. Turning to the study itself: Earlier results showed almost 120 million unique TCR beta sequences derived from approximately 180 million T cells.

Study results and limitations: Researchers catalogued 164 TCR beta chains as cytomegalovirus-associated.

The germline CDR1 and CDR2 sequences are MGHRA and YSYEKL. The CDR3 extends over 17 amino acids. V gave up 1 base and J gave up 2 bases; unmatched junction bases: 9. As for this clone: As yet, its antigen is unknown.

The primer mix had 60 Vbeta and 13 Jbeta primers. Generated by immunoSEQ multiplex PCR, the TCRdb table keeps only in-frame clones and is missing some. The data contain about 130,000 clones, over 70% of them seen just once; the ten biggest clones take up 4%. The donors were healthy bone marrow donors. These donors counted as nominally healthy when sampled, but unrecorded immune exposures were likely. The rearrangement links TRBV4-1 to TRBJ1-2; TRBD1 aligns across 8 bases. Sample: PBMCs. The TCR originated in a man aged 18-30 years in good health and CMV-seropositive. CDR3 residues: CASSQGTGTDPNYGYTF. The CDR3 coding sequence is TGCGCCAGCAGCCAAGGGACAGGGACAGACCCAAACTATGGCTACACCTTC.